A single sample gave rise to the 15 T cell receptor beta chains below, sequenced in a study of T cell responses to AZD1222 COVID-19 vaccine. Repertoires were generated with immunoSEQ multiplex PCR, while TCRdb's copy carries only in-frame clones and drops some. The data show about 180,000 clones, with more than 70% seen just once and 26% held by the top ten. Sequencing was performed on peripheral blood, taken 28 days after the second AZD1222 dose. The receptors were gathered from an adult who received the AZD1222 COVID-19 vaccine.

DNA for the CDR3: TGTGCCAGCAGCCTTAGGCCGGGGGAGACCCAGTACTTC. Its translation: CASSLRPGETQYF. The chain uses TRBV7-2 and TRBJ2-5; the D gene is possibly TRBD2 (5 bases). V dropped 5 bases and J dropped 5 bases, with 12 bases sitting between them. The CDR3 is made up of 13 amino acids. Germline-derived CDR1 and CDR2 are SGHTA and FQGNSA.

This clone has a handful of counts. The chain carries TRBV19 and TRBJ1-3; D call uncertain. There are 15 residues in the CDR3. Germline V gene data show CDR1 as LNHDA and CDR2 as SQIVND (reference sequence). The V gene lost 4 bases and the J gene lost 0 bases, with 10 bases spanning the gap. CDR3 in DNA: TGTGCCAGTAGTACCCGCTGGAACTCTGGAAACACCATATATTTT. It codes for CASSTRWNSGNTIYF.

The DNA of the CDR3 is TGTGCCAGCAGTGATTGGGCAGGGGACACCTTC. Translating it yields CASSDWAGDTF. The chain combines TRBV6-1 with TRBJ1-2; the D gene is possibly TRBD1 (6 bases). The CDR3 is made up of 11 amino acids. The V and J ends lost 3 bases and 12 bases respectively, with 11 bases between them. The germline CDR1 and CDR2 sequences are MNHNS and SASEGT.

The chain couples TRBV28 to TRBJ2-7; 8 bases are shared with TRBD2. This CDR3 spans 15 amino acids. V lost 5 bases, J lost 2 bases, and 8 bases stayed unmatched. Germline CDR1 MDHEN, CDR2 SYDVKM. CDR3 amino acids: CASSRRGAGAYEQYF. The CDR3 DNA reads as TGTGCCAGCAGTCGCCGGGGAGCGGGGGCCTACGAGCAGTACTTC.

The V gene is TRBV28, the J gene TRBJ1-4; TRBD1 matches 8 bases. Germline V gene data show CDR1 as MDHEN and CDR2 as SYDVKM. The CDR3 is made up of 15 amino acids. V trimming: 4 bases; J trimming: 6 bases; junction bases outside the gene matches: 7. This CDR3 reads CASSSQTGADEKLFF. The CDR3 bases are TGTGCCAGCAGTTCTCAGACAGGGGCAGATGAAAAACTGTTTTTT.

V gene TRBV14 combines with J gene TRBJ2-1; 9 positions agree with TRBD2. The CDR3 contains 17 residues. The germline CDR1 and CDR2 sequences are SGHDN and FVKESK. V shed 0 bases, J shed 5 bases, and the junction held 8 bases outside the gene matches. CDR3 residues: CASSQDLVLAGNNEQFF. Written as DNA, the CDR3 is TGTGCCAGCAGCCAAGATCTAGTACTAGCGGGTAACAATGAGCAGTTCTTC.

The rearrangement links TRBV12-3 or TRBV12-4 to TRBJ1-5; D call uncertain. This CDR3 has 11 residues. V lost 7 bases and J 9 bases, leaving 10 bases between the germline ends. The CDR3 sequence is CASTLGGPQHF. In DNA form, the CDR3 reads TGTGCCAGCACCCTAGGTGGGCCCCAGCATTTT.

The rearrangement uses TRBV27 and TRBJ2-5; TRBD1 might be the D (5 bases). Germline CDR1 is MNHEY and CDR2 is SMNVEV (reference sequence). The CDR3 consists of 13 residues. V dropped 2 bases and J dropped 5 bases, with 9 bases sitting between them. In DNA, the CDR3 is TGTGCCAGCAGTTTACAGGGTCCGGAGACCCAGTACTTC. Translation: CASSLQGPETQYF.

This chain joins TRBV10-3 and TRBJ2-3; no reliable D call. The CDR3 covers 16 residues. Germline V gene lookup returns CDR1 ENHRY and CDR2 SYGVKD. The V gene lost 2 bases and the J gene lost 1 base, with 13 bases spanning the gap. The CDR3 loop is CAISEGWPSRTDTQYF. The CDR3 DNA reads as TGTGCCATCAGTGAGGGGTGGCCCTCCCGCACAGATACGCAGTATTTT.

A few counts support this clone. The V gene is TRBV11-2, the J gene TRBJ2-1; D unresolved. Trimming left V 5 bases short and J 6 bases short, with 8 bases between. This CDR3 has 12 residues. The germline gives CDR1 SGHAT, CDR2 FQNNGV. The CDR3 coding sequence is TGTGCCAGCAGCGTCAGTGGCAATGAGCAGTTCTTC. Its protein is CASSVSGNEQFF.

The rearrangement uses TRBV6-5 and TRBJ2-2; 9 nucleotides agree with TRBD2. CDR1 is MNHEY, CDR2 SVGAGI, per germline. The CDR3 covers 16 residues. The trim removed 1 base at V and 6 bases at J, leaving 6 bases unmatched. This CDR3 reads CASSYLPGLAPGELFF. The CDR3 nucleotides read TGTGCCAGCAGTTACTTACCGGGACTAGCCCCCGGGGAGCTGTTTTTT.

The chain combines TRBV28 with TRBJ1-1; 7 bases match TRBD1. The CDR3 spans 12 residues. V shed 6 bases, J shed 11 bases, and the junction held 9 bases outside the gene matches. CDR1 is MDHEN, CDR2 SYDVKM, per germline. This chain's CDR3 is CASRGGDTSAFF. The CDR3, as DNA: TGTGCCAGCAGAGGGGGCGATACGTCGGCTTTCTTT. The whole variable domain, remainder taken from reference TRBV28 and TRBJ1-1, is DVKVTQSSRYLVKRTGEKVFLECVQDMDHENMFWYRQDPGLGLRLIYFSYDVKMKEKGDIPEGYSVSREKKERFSLILESASTNQTSMYLCASRGGDTSAFFGQGTRLTVV.

The CDR3 loop reads CASSPPSGSYNEQFF. The CDR3 nucleotides are TGTGCCAGTAGTCCCCCTAGCGGGAGCTACAATGAGCAGTTCTTC. This chain connects TRBV19 to TRBJ2-1, with 10 bases fitting TRBD2. Germline CDR1 is LNHDA and CDR2 is SQIVND (reference sequence). Losses at the gene ends were 5 bases for V and 3 bases for J; bases not matched to a gene: 4. The CDR3 extends over 15 amino acids. Filled out from reference TRBV19 and TRBJ2-1, the complete variable domain reads DGGITQSPKYLFRKEGQNVTLSCEQNLNHDAMYWYRQDPGQGLRLIYYSQIVNDFQKGDIAEGYSVSREKKESFPLTVTSAQKNPTAFYLCASSPPSGSYNEQFFGPGTRLTVL.

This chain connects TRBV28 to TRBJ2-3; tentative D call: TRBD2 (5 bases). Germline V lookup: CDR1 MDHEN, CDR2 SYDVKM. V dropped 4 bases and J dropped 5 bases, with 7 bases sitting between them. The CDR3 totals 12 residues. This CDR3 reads CASSSGLDTQYF. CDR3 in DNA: TGTGCCAGCAGTTCGGGGTTAGATACGCAGTATTTT.

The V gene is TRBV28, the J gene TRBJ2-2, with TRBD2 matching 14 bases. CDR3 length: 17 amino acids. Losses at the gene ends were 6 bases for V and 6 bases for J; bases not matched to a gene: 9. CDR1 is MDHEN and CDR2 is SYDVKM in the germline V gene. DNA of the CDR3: TGTGCCAGCAGCCGACTAGCGGGAGGGCCCTTAGCCGGGGAGCTGTTTTTT. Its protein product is CASSRLAGGPLAGELFF.